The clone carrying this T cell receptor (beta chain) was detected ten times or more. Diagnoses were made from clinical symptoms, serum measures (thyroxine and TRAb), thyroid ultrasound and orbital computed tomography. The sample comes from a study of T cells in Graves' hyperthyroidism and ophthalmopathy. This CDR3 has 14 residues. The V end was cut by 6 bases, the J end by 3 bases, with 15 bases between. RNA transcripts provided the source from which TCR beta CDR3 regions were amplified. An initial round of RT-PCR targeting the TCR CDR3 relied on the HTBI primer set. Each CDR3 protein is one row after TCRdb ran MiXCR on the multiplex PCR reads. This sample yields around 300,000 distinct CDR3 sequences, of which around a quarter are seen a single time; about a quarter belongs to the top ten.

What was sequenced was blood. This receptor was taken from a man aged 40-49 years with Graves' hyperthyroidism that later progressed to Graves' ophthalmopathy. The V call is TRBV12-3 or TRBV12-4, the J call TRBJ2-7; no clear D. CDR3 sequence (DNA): TGTGCCAGCAGCCCCGGGCGGATGGGCTACGAGCAGTACTTC. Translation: CASSPGRMGYEQYF.